This TCR beta chain was found in a study of human T cells and chemical hapten exposure. In the study overall: On the upper back, patch tests were applied with 0.01% DPC and read at 6 days. Small differences in pooled library volume mainly drove the variation in TCR yields per sample.

The CDR3 spans 15 residues. CDR1 is SGHKS and CDR2 is YYEKEE in the germline V gene (reference sequence). Trimming took 7 bases from V and 0 from J; bases not matched to a gene: 7. As for time point: patch test 1, 2 weeks after DPC sensitization. Specified treatment: therapeutic diphenylcyclopropenone sensitization with weekly scalp DPC. Sample donors consisted of patients with alopecia, aged 18 to 70 years, who were suitable for DPC. This clonotype was detected many times. TCRdb fed the RACE reads into MiXCR, producing one record per CDR3 protein. The sample lists about 49,000 distinct CDR3 sequences, 8% to 9.5% seen once, with around 4.5% in the top ten.

The sequenced sample was whole blood, obtained in connection with sensitization to the hapten diphenylcyclopropenone (DPC). This receptor was taken from a woman in her fifties or sixties with alopecia areata. Some clones in this sample may be carry-over from other donors' samples. The V and J genes are TRBV5-5 and TRBJ1-3; 7 bases agree with TRBD1. CDR3 in DNA: TGTGCCAGCCTACAGGGGCAGAGCTCTGGAAACACCATATATTTT. It codes for CASLQGQSSGNTIYF.